The 25 T cell receptor beta chains presented below share a single source sample, sequenced in a study of persistence of HIV-infected CD4 T cells. The stimulus was an HIV-1 Gag 15-mer peptide pool, about 1 ug/peptide/mL. CD40L-negative CD69-negative CD45RO-high memory CD4+ T cells were sorted as populations depleted of antigen-responding cells. This was the immunoSEQ version 4 assay in survey mode. The data were produced by immunoSEQ multiplex PCR, yet TCRdb's version contains in-frame clones alone and is incomplete. Among tens of thousands of clones listed, 70% to 80% were seen once. These receptors lack a known antigen. This sample comprised CD4+ T cells sorted from PBMCs after approximately 19-hour stimulation, obtained from a patient who received antiretroviral therapy. These receptors were taken from an adult man with HIV who was CMV-seropositive.

The chain is built from TRBV27 and TRBJ1-6, with D hard to call. The ends were cut back, 5 bases at V and 9 bases at J, with 17 bases in the middle. The CDR3 runs to 15 residues. Per germline, CDR1 MNHEY and CDR2 SMNVEV (reference sequence). DNA of the CDR3: TGTGCCAGCAGTCTACGACAAAACCGGAGTTCACCCCTCCACTTT. As protein: CASSLRQNRSSPLHF.

The CDR3: CASSYGREGRQYF. The CDR3 region has the DNA TGTGCCAGCAGTTACGGCAGGGAGGGACGGCAGTACTTC. The chain uses TRBV6-5 and TRBJ2-7; 7 positions agree with TRBD2. The ends lost 2 bases at V and 9 bases at J; junction bases unmatched: 7. The length of the CDR3 is 13 residues. Germline V CDR1 and CDR2: MNHEY, SVGAGI.

This chain joins TRBV29-1 and TRBJ2-1; 11 nucleotides line up with TRBD2. Unmatched junction bases numbered 16, after V lost 6 bases and J lost 0 bases. In germline, CDR1 is SQVTM, CDR2 ANQGSEA. The CDR3 length is 19 residues. The CDR3 nucleotides read TGCAGCGTCTCGGGACTAGCGGCCTTCTCTCAGAGCTCCTACAATGAGCAGTTCTTC. The encoded protein is CSVSGLAAFSQSSYNEQFF.

The V gene is TRBV27, the J gene TRBJ2-3; 7 nucleotides agree with TRBD1. Germline V gene lookup returns CDR1 MNHEY and CDR2 SMNVEV (reference sequence). V dropped 2 bases and J dropped 8; count of bases not matched to a gene: 13. CDR3 length equals 16 residues. The CDR3 bases are TGTGCCAGCAGTTTACAAGGGGGCTGGAGCGGAGGTACGCAGTATTTT. As protein: CASSLQGGWSGGTQYF.

V usage is TRBV20-1 and J usage is TRBJ2-3; the match to TRBD2 covers 8 bases. The V segment lost 6 bases and the J segment 0 bases; nucleotides outside the gene matches: 8. The CDR3 totals 15 residues. Germline values: CDR1 DFQATT, CDR2 SNEGSKA (reference sequence). The CDR3 sequence is CSASSGTRSTDTQYF. Written as DNA, the CDR3 is TGCAGTGCGAGTAGCGGGACTCGTAGCACAGATACGCAGTATTTT.

The rearrangement joins TRBV19 to TRBJ2-5; D may correspond to TRBD1 or TRBD2 (5 bases each). This CDR3 is built from 17 residues. The V end was cut by 5 bases, the J end by 4 bases, with 23 bases between. Germline V gene sequence: CDR1 LNHDA, CDR2 SQIVND (reference sequence). The CDR3 region has the DNA TGTGCCAGTAGTTCCGGGACCTTTTCCCTCCTCCCAGAGACCCAGTACTTC. As protein: CASSSGTFSLLPETQYF.

J is TRBJ1-2 and V is TRBV30; no firm D call. The germline CDR1 and CDR2 sequences are GTSNPN and SVGIG (reference sequence). V lost 3 bases and J 3 bases, leaving 8 bases between the germline ends. CDR3 length equals 12 residues. DNA for the CDR3: TGTGCCTGGAGCGTGCAAGACTATGGCTACACCTTC. Amino acids: CAWSVQDYGYTF. Based on the CDR3 plus reference TRBV30 and TRBJ1-2, the full variable domain is SQTIHQWPATLVQPVGSPLSLECTVEGTSNPNLYWYRQAAGRGLQLLFYSVGIGQISSEVPQNLSASRPQDRQFILSSKKLLLSDSGFYLCAWSVQDYGYTFGSGTRLTVV.

This chain connects TRBV19 to TRBJ2-3; D might be TRBD2 (6 bases). Germline V gene lookup returns CDR1 LNHDA and CDR2 SQIVND (reference sequence). V was pared by 3 bases and J by 4 bases, with 20 bases between. The CDR3 is made up of 17 amino acids. CDR3 amino acids: CASSMRSGWVAADTQYF. In DNA, the CDR3 is TGTGCCAGTAGTATGAGGAGCGGGTGGGTGGCCGCAGATACGCAGTATTTT.

This chain joins TRBV30 and TRBJ2-3; 9 bases fit TRBD2. The CDR3 runs 15 residues. Germline V gene data show CDR1 as GTSNPN and CDR2 as SVGIG (reference sequence). Losses at the gene ends were 5 bases for V and 2 bases for J; bases not matched to a gene: 8. The chain's CDR3 is CAWSELAGLTDTQYF. CDR3 in DNA: TGTGCCTGGTCCGAGCTAGCGGGGCTCACAGATACGCAGTATTTT.

The rearrangement links TRBV7-9 to TRBJ2-2; a weak D match, TRBD2 (6 bases). The germline gives CDR1 SEHNR, CDR2 FQNEAQ (reference sequence). The CDR3 spans 17 residues. The V end lost 5 bases, the J end lost 8 bases, and 24 bases lay between the germline ends. The CDR3 loop reads CASSPRGWSGPRGELFF. Written as DNA, the CDR3 is TGTGCCAGCAGCCCTAGGGGTTGGAGCGGGCCACGAGGGGAGCTGTTTTTT.

The CDR3 coding sequence is TGCGCCAGCAGCTCCCCGGGAAGGGAGAACACTGAAGCTTTCTTT. Translating it yields CASSSPGRENTEAFF. V gene TRBV5-1 combines with J gene TRBJ1-1; D remains unclear. The CDR3 length is 15 residues. The germline V gene encodes CDR1 SGHRS and CDR2 YFSETQ. Deletions cut 3 bases from V and 1 base from J, with 13 bases between.

This rearrangement joins TRBV6-5 to TRBJ1-5; D is uncertain. Germline loops: CDR1 MNHEY, CDR2 SVGAGI. The CDR3 length is 15 residues. The V and J ends lost 4 bases and 4 bases respectively, with 14 bases between them. CDR3 in amino acids: CASSLTEGMNQPQHF. The CDR3 DNA sequence: TGTGCCAGCAGTTTAACCGAGGGAATGAATCAGCCCCAGCATTTT.

The V gene is TRBV27, the J gene TRBJ1-4; D is uncertain. Trimming pared 3 bases from V and 8 bases from J, leaving 10 bases between. CDR3 length: 13 amino acids. From germline, CDR1 is MNHEY and CDR2 SMNVEV (reference sequence). The CDR3 loop reads CASSFTPWEKLFF. The CDR3 DNA reads as TGTGCCAGCAGTTTCACCCCCTGGGAAAAACTGTTTTTT.

J is TRBJ1-2 and V is TRBV20-1; TRBD1 matches at 9 bases. Germline-derived CDR1 and CDR2 are DFQATT and SNEGSKA (reference sequence). With 3 bases clipped from V and 5 bases from J, the junction kept 10 bases outside the gene matches. The CDR3 length is 15 residues. The CDR3 DNA follows: TGCAGTGCTAGTGTCCACAGGGGGCGGAGGTATGGCTACACCTTC. Amino acids: CSASVHRGRRYGYTF.

The rearrangement joins TRBV3-1 (or the pseudogene TRBV3-2) to TRBJ2-1, with TRBD2 matching 8 bases. V was pared by 4 bases and J by 10 bases, with 9 bases of the junction left unmatched. CDR3 size: 14 residues. CDR1 LGHDT and CDR2 YNNKEL come from the germline V gene (reference sequence). As DNA, the CDR3 is TGTGCCAGCAGCCTCACAGTACTAGCGGTCGAGCAGTTCTTC. This sequence encodes CASSLTVLAVEQFF.

The chain employs TRBV5-6 and TRBJ2-1; D is unclear. Between the trimmed V and J ends, which lost 1 base and 2 bases, there was a span of 16 bases. Germline CDR1 and CDR2: SGHDT and YYEEEE. This CDR3 comprises 17 residues. CDR3 nucleotides: TGTGCCAGCAGCTTGTCTGACTCGCTTTTCACCTACAATGAGCAGTTCTTC. This translates into CASSLSDSLFTYNEQFF.

This chain links TRBV11-2 with TRBJ2-7; D is perhaps TRBD1 or TRBD2 (5 bases each). The CDR3 runs 14 residues. Germline lookup yields CDR1 SGHAT and CDR2 FQNNGV. V was trimmed by 3 bases and J by 5 bases, leaving 14 bases between them. In DNA, the CDR3 is TGTGCCAGCAGCTTTGGGGGTAGGGAAGACGAGCAGTACTTC. It codes for CASSFGGREDEQYF.

The chain has TRBV20-1 and TRBJ2-5; D gene unclear. The germline gives CDR1 DFQATT, CDR2 SNEGSKA (reference sequence). The CDR3 runs to 11 residues. V was trimmed by 7 bases and J by 5 bases, leaving 11 bases between them. The CDR3 DNA is TGCAGTGTGGAGAACGTGGAGACCCAGTACTTC. It specifies CSVENVETQYF.

The V and J genes are TRBV7-3 and TRBJ2-2, with D perhaps TRBD1 (6 bases). The CDR3 sequence is 15 residues long. Germline-derived CDR1 and CDR2 are SGHTA and FQGTGA. V was cut by 5 bases and J by 3 bases, with 13 bases left in between. Written as DNA, the CDR3 is TGTGCCAGCAGCCTCAGGGGTGGTGACACCGGGGAGCTGTTTTTT. It codes for CASSLRGGDTGELFF.

The V and J genes are TRBV19 and TRBJ1-1, with D perhaps matching TRBD1 (6 bases). The germline V gene encodes CDR1 LNHDA and CDR2 SQIVND (reference sequence). The ends were cut back, 0 bases at V and 1 base at J, with 15 bases in the middle. This CDR3 is built from 17 residues. The CDR3 loop reads CASSIEGPQGSNTEAFF. CDR3 in DNA: TGTGCCAGTAGTATAGAAGGGCCTCAGGGGTCGAACACTGAAGCTTTCTTT.

The J gene is TRBJ1-2, the V gene TRBV11-2; TRBD1 is a possible D gene (5 bases). The V gene's germline CDR1 is SGHAT and CDR2 FQNNGV. The germline V and J ends were trimmed by 2 bases and 3 bases, with 13 bases remaining between them. There are 15 residues in the CDR3. The CDR3 nucleotides read TGTGCCAGCAGCTTAATGTCTGAGGGGCACTATGGCTACACCTTC. Protein: CASSLMSEGHYGYTF. The complete variable domain, with remaining parts taken from reference TRBV11-2 and TRBJ1-2, reads EAGVAQSPRYKIIEKRQSVAFWCNPISGHATLYWYQQILGQGPKLLIQFQNNGVVDDSQLPKDRFSAERLKGVDSTLKIQPAKLEDSAVYLCASSLMSEGHYGYTFGSGTRLTVV.

The V and J genes are TRBV4-2 and TRBJ2-7; D may correspond to TRBD1 or TRBD2 (5 bases each). The V and J ends lost 1 base and 11 bases respectively, with 24 bases between them. CDR3 size: 16 residues. CDR1 is LGHNA, CDR2 YNFKEQ, per germline. The chain's CDR3 is CASSQGGIDRTSTEYF. CDR3 bases: TGTGCCAGCAGCCAAGGGGGGATAGATAGGACCTCGACGGAGTACTTC.

This chain connects TRBV5-1 to TRBJ2-3; the D gene is possibly TRBD1 (6 bases). V gave up 0 bases and J gave up 3 bases, with 11 bases separating them. This CDR3 region has 15 residues. Germline lookup yields CDR1 SGHRS and CDR2 YFSETQ. CDR3 residues: CASSLETGLTDTQYF. CDR3 nucleotides: TGCGCCAGCAGCTTGGAAACAGGGTTAACAGATACGCAGTATTTT.

V and J are TRBV3-1 (or the pseudogene TRBV3-2) and TRBJ2-5, with 12 bases lining up with TRBD2. Trimming removed 4 bases from V and 5 bases from J; junction bases left unmatched: 14. CDR3 length: 18 residues. Germline CDR1 and CDR2: LGHDT and YNNKEL (reference sequence). In DNA, the CDR3 is TGTGCCAGCAGCCTTAGACACTTCCTAGCGGGAGGGCTCGAGACCCAGTACTTC. It is translated as CASSLRHFLAGGLETQYF.

The chain joins TRBV6-1 to TRBJ1-2, with D uncertain. The germline V and J ends were trimmed by 0 bases and 4 bases, with 9 bases remaining between them. This CDR3 spans 14 amino acids. CDR1 is MNHNS, CDR2 SASEGT, per germline. This CDR3 is CASSEATAFYGYTF. The CDR3 DNA is TGTGCCAGCAGTGAAGCCACAGCGTTCTATGGCTACACCTTC.